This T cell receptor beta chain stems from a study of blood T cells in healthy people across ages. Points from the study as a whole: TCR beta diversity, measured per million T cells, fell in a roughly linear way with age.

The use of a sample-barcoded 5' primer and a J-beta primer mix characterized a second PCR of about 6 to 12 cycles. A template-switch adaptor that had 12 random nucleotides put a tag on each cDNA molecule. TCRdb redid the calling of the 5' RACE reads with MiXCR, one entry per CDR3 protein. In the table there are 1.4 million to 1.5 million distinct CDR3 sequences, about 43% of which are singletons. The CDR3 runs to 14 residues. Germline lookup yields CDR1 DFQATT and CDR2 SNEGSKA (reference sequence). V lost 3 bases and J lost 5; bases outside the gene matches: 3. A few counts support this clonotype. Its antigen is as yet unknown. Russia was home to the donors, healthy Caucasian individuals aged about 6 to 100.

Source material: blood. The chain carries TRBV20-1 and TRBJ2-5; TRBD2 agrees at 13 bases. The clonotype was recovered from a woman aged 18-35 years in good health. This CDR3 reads CSASGLAGDETQYF. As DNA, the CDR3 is TGCAGTGCTAGCGGACTAGCGGGAGATGAGACCCAGTACTTC.